This T cell receptor (beta chain) was observed in a study of T cells expressing NK-cell markers. Study background: Sorted CD3+CD56+NKG2C+, CD3+CD56+NKG2C- and CD3+CD56-NKG2C+ T-cell subsets were beta-chain profiled.

The cDNA for TCR beta came from 5'RACE template switching with UMIs. With the 5' RACE reads reprocessed, TCRdb shows one record per CDR3 protein and no DNA. The table lists 350,000 to 400,000 distinct CDR3 sequences. The CDR3 runs 12 residues. Germline V gene lookup returns CDR1 SQVTM and CDR2 ANQGSEA. The receptor's source is a woman between 45 and 60 years old in good health. The sequenced sample consisted of blood T cells: a sorted CD56 or NKG2C T cell subset, CD4+ or CD8+ T cells, or bulk PBMC T cells (not recorded which). The chain links TRBV29-1 to TRBJ1-1; as DNA is missing, the TRBD1 call by TCRdb cannot be tested. CDR3 loop: CSVVDRPTEAFF. Combining the CDR3 with reference TRBV29-1 and TRBJ1-1 gives the whole variable domain SAVISQKPSRDICQRGTSLTIQCQVDSQVTMMFWYRQQPGQSLTLIATANQGSEATYESGFVIDKFPISRPNLTFSTLTVSNMSPEDSSIYLCSVVDRPTEAFFGQGTRLTVV.